Below, 14 T cell receptor beta chains from the same sample are listed, as sequenced in a study of cytomegalovirus exposure and HLA in healthy donors. Primers included in the PCR were 60 Vbeta and 13 Jbeta primers. Assay: immunoSEQ multiplex PCR; the TCRdb copy retains only in-frame clones and omits some. The sample has under 200,000 clones; roughly 74% are singletons. Sequencing used PBMCs. Source of these receptors: a male donor in good health and CMV-seronegative.

The rearrangement uses TRBV19 and TRBJ1-1, with 9 bases that match TRBD1. The CDR3 extends over 14 amino acids. With 3 bases clipped from V and 4 bases from J, the junction kept 3 bases outside the gene matches. Germline-derived CDR1 and CDR2 are LNHDA and SQIVND (reference sequence). The CDR3 DNA follows: TGTGCCAGTAGTATGGGACAGGGAACCACTGAAGCTTTCTTT. This sequence encodes CASSMGQGTTEAFF.

This sequence joins TRBV9 and TRBJ2-3; TRBD2 matches at 7 bases. This CDR3 comprises 15 residues. Trimming cost V 3 bases and J 0 bases; bases outside gene matches: 4. Germline CDR1 SGDLS, CDR2 YYNGEE. CDR3 amino acids: CASSASSGSTDTQYF. In DNA form, the CDR3 reads TGTGCCAGCAGCGCCTCTAGCGGTAGCACAGATACGCAGTATTTT.

The chain uses TRBV6-5 and TRBJ1-2; TRBD1 matches 10 bases. J gave up 8 bases and V 3 bases, and 9 bases lay outside the gene matches. Germline CDR1 is MNHEY and CDR2 is SVGAGI. The CDR3 length is 15 residues. The chain's CDR3 is CASSYSRQGAWGYTF. CDR3 bases: TGTGCCAGCAGTTATTCGCGACAGGGGGCTTGGGGCTACACCTTC.

CDR3 nucleotides: TGTGCCAGCAGCTTAACGGGCAGCTCCTCTGGAAACACCATATATTTT. Protein product: CASSLTGSSSGNTIYF. The rearrangement links TRBV7-3 to TRBJ1-3; D is unresolved. This CDR3 spans 16 amino acids. Germline values: CDR1 SGHTA, CDR2 FQGTGA. V was cut by 0 bases and J by 0 bases, with 9 bases left in between.

The rearrangement joins TRBV29-1 to TRBJ1-1; 7 bases are shared with TRBD1. The V segment lost 6 bases and the J segment 1 base; nucleotides outside the gene matches: 2. The CDR3 is 12 residues long. The germline gives CDR1 SQVTM, CDR2 ANQGSEA. CDR3 in DNA: TGCAGCGTCCGGACAGGGAACACTGAAGCTTTCTTT. Its translation is CSVRTGNTEAFF. Using reference TRBV29-1 and TRBJ1-1 for the parts outside the CDR3, the full variable domain is SAVISQKPSRDICQRGTSLTIQCQVDSQVTMMFWYRQQPGQSLTLIATANQGSEATYESGFVIDKFPISRPNLTFSTLTVSNMSPEDSSIYLCSVRTGNTEAFFGQGTRLTVV.

The rearrangement links TRBV11-2 to TRBJ2-3, with 8 bases fitting TRBD2. This CDR3 has 16 amino acids. Germline lookup yields CDR1 SGHAT and CDR2 FQNNGV. The trim removed 4 bases at V and 5 bases at J, leaving 11 bases unmatched. As DNA, the CDR3 is TGTGCCAGCAGCTGGACCTCCGGGGGGGGAGGAGATACGCAGTATTTT. The encoded protein is CASSWTSGGGGDTQYF.

The J gene is TRBJ2-2, the V gene TRBV29-1, with 7 bases that match TRBD2. Germline lookup yields CDR1 SQVTM and CDR2 ANQGSEA. The CDR3 is 13 amino acids. The V segment lost 7 bases and the J segment 1 base; nucleotides outside the gene matches: 3. The CDR3, as DNA: TGCAGCGCCCCTAGCGGGAACACCGGGGAGCTGTTTTTT. Translation: CSAPSGNTGELFF.

This chain uses TRBV7-2 with TRBJ2-5; 8 positions agree with TRBD2. The CDR3 has 14 amino acids. After removal of 5 bases from V and 5 bases from J, the junction contained 7 bases not matched to a gene. Germline CDR1 and CDR2: SGHTA and FQGNSA. The CDR3 reads CASSEYGRGETQYF. Written as DNA, the CDR3 is TGTGCCAGCAGCGAGTACGGGAGGGGCGAGACCCAGTACTTC.

Concerning this clone: The sample has other DNA sequences that encode this CDR3 too. This chain connects TRBV6-1 to TRBJ1-5; 8 bases map to TRBD1. The CDR3 loop spans 14 amino acids. Germline V gene data show CDR1 as MNHNS and CDR2 as SASEGT. The J segment lost 7 bases and the V segment lost 8 bases, leaving 10 bases of the junction unmatched. The CDR3 protein is CASYGRGREQPQHF. The CDR3 nucleotides read TGTGCCAGCTACGGCAGGGGGCGAGAGCAGCCCCAGCATTTT.

The chain combines TRBV27 with TRBJ2-1; 7 bases are a match to TRBD1. Germline CDR1 and CDR2: MNHEY and SMNVEV (reference sequence). V dropped 5 bases and J dropped 5; count of bases not matched to a gene: 3. This CDR3 comprises 13 residues. In DNA form, the CDR3 reads TGTGCCAGCAGTGACAGGGAAAACAATGAGCAGTTCTTC. It translates to CASSDRENNEQFF.

This clone was counted a single time. This chain links TRBV5-1 with TRBJ2-6; 14 bases match TRBD2. CDR3 length equals 18 residues. Germline CDR1 and CDR2: SGHRS and YFSETQ. After removal of 7 bases from V and 2 bases from J, the junction contained 8 bases not matched to a gene. DNA for the CDR3: TGCGCCAGCCGCCAGGGACTAGCGGGGGCAACTGGGGCCAACGTCCTGACTTTC. This codes for CASRQGLAGATGANVLTF.

The chain links TRBV5-5 to TRBJ1-1; D may be TRBD1 (5 bases). Trimming took 0 bases from V and 5 from J, leaving 8 bases between them. The CDR3 contains 13 residues. CDR1 and CDR2 from the germline V gene are SGHKS and YYEKEE (reference sequence). The CDR3 nucleotides read TGTGCCAGCAGCTTGGGCGGGGGAACTGAAGCTTTCTTT. This encodes CASSLGGGTEAFF.

The chain couples TRBV29-1 to TRBJ1-1; 12 nucleotides align to TRBD1. The CDR3 length is 15 residues. Germline lookup yields CDR1 SQVTM and CDR2 ANQGSEA. Losses at the gene ends were 3 bases for V and 6 bases for J; bases not matched to a gene: 8. The CDR3 nucleotides read TGCAGCGTTGATCGGGAGGGACAGGGGGCCTCTGAAGCTTTCTTT. Translated, it gives CSVDREGQGASEAFF.

This clone was counted only a few times. V is TRBV5-5 and J is TRBJ1-5; D perhaps matches TRBD1 (6 bases). The CDR3 is made up of 14 amino acids. Germline-derived CDR1 and CDR2 are SGHKS and YYEKEE (reference sequence). V lost 6 bases to trimming and J lost 4 bases, with 14 bases between them. The CDR3 bases are TGTGCCAGCACCTGGGAGGGGGGGAATCAGCCCCAGCATTTT. Translation: CASTWEGGNQPQHF.